A single T cell receptor (beta chain) is shown here with its context. The antigen is not known. A read error is likely here: a far larger clone is one base away. Described time point: newly diagnosed GD, antithyroid drugs for less than 3 months. Following extraction of RNA from PBMCs, that RNA was used to make the TCR library. CDR1 is SGHAT, CDR2 FQNNGV, per germline. This CDR3 comprises 18 residues. V lost 4 bases and J lost 9; bases outside the gene matches: 18. This specimen comes from a study of regulatory T cells in long-lasting Graves disease. Overall study results and limits: Persistent Graves' patients showed less TCR diversity than newly diagnosed ones. Persistent disease preferred TRBV28, TRBJ1-2 and TRBJ2-5. Blood alone, not thyroid tissue, was studied.

Researchers made TCR beta libraries by using iRepertoire HTBI primers and running Arm-PCR on CDR3 regions. TCRdb re-derived calls from the multiplex PCR reads in MiXCR, one entry per CDR3 protein. The repertoire holds approximately 300,000 distinct CDR3 sequences, 18% seen once, with roughly 40% in the top ten. This chain uses TRBV11-2 with TRBJ2-1; 10 bases are a match to TRBD1. The source of this sequence is a female donor with Graves disease. This specimen consisted of peripheral blood mononuclear cells (PBMCs), obtained at new diagnosis, from a patient treated with antithyroid drugs. The CDR3 bases are TGTGCCAGCAGCTCCGGGACAGGGGTGGGGGTGGCTGCAGGTGAGCAGTTCTTC. Encoded protein: CASSSGTGVGVAAGEQFF.